These T cell receptor beta chains were read from a single sample in a study of T cell responses to AZD1222 COVID-19 vaccine. This table comes from immunoSEQ multiplex PCR, and its TCRdb copy is limited to in-frame clones, with some not included. The table has 160,000 or so clones, approximately 94% seen once; the top ten hold roughly 5.6%. The sequencing here drew on peripheral blood, taken 28 days after the second AZD1222 dose. Source of these receptors: an adult who received the AZD1222 COVID-19 vaccine. The CDR3 runs from the conserved cysteine through the conserved F or W. The order of the fields is clone size, D gene, CDR3 length, V gene, J gene, CDR3 protein, CDR3 DNA. D genes are given only for firm matches. Rows may omit the clone size; those that give it use once, few, many or a size class.

clone_size: .
d_call: .
cdr3_length: 15
v_call: TRBV28
j_call: TRBJ1-5
cdr3_aa: CASSFGHPSNQPQHF
cdr3_nt: TGTGCCAGCAGTTTCGGTCATCCTAGCAATCAGCCCCAGCATTTT

clone_size: once
d_call: .
cdr3_length: 16
v_call: TRBV19
j_call: TRBJ2-2
cdr3_aa: CASSIGPGQNTGELFF
cdr3_nt: TGTGCCAGTAGTATCGGGCCAGGTCAGAACACCGGGGAGCTGTTTTTT

clone_size: few
d_call: .
cdr3_length: 13
v_call: TRBV28
j_call: TRBJ2-7
cdr3_aa: CASSQTIAYEQYF
cdr3_nt: TGTGCCAGCAGCCAGACCATAGCCTACGAGCAGTACTTC

clone_size: .
d_call: .
cdr3_length: 14
v_call: TRBV5-4
j_call: TRBJ2-1
cdr3_aa: CASSLSNVPWGQFF
cdr3_nt: TGTGCCAGCAGCTTGTCCAATGTCCCTTGGGGGCAGTTCTTC

clone_size: .
d_call: TRBD1
cdr3_length: 16
v_call: TRBV9
j_call: TRBJ1-1
cdr3_aa: CASSVDTGDMNTEAFF
cdr3_nt: TGTGCCAGCAGCGTAGACACAGGGGACATGAACACTGAAGCTTTCTTT

clone_size: .
d_call: .
cdr3_length: 13
v_call: TRBV9
j_call: TRBJ1-2
cdr3_aa: CASSAGRNYGYTF
cdr3_nt: TGTGCCAGCAGCGCGGGACGGAACTATGGCTACACCTTC

clone_size: .
d_call: TRBD1
cdr3_length: 14
v_call: TRBV5-1
j_call: TRBJ1-1
cdr3_aa: CASSLGQGGTEAFF
cdr3_nt: TGCGCCAGCAGCTTAGGGCAGGGGGGCACTGAAGCTTTCTTT

clone_size: .
d_call: TRBD1
cdr3_length: 16
v_call: TRBV3-1/TRBV3-2
j_call: TRBJ1-6
cdr3_aa: CASSQVGQGNDSPLHF
cdr3_nt: TGTGCCAGCAGCCAAGTGGGACAGGGGAACGATTCACCCCTCCACTTT

clone_size: .
d_call: .
cdr3_length: 17
v_call: TRBV20-1
j_call: TRBJ2-1
cdr3_aa: CSASRMGASSSYNEQFF
cdr3_nt: TGCAGTGCTAGTCGGATGGGAGCGTCCAGCTCCTACAATGAGCAGTTCTTC

clone_size: .
d_call: TRBD1
cdr3_length: 14
v_call: TRBV24-1
j_call: TRBJ1-5
cdr3_aa: CATSDSQGNQPQHF
cdr3_nt: TGTGCCACCAGTGATTCACAGGGGAATCAGCCCCAGCATTTT

clone_size: .
d_call: .
cdr3_length: 13
v_call: TRBV7-9
j_call: TRBJ1-4
cdr3_aa: CAGARGDGEKLFF
cdr3_nt: TGTGCCGGGGCTCGGGGGGACGGTGAAAAACTGTTTTTT

clone_size: .
d_call: .
cdr3_length: 15
v_call: TRBV3-1/TRBV3-2
j_call: TRBJ1-2
cdr3_aa: CASSLWTEISSRYTF
cdr3_nt: TGTGCCAGCAGCCTTTGGACAGAAATTTCGAGTCGCTACACCTTC

clone_size: .
d_call: .
cdr3_length: 14
v_call: TRBV2
j_call: TRBJ1-5
cdr3_aa: CASSDAGRNQPQHF
cdr3_nt: TGTGCCAGCAGTGACGCAGGACGCAATCAGCCCCAGCATTTT

clone_size: .
d_call: .
cdr3_length: 13
v_call: TRBV19
j_call: TRBJ1-5
cdr3_aa: CASSLTGNQPQHF
cdr3_nt: TGTGCCAGTAGTCTCACAGGGAATCAGCCCCAGCATTTT

clone_size: .
d_call: .
cdr3_length: 12
v_call: TRBV25-1
j_call: TRBJ2-7
cdr3_aa: CASRGGTYEQYF
cdr3_nt: TGTGCCAGCCGGGGCGGGACCTACGAGCAGTACTTC

clone_size: .
d_call: TRBD1
cdr3_length: 17
v_call: TRBV27
j_call: TRBJ1-6
cdr3_aa: CASSSKARQGARSPLHF
cdr3_nt: TGTGCCAGCAGTTCAAAGGCCCGCCAGGGGGCGAGATCACCCCTCCACTTT

clone_size: .
d_call: TRBD1
cdr3_length: 13
v_call: TRBV10-3
j_call: TRBJ1-1
cdr3_aa: CATQQGDGTEAFF
cdr3_nt: TGTGCCACCCAACAGGGGGATGGCACTGAAGCTTTCTTT

clone_size: .
d_call: .
cdr3_length: 11
v_call: TRBV7-2
j_call: TRBJ2-3
cdr3_aa: CASSPWDTQYF
cdr3_nt: TGTGCCAGCAGCCCTTGGGATACGCAGTATTTT

clone_size: .
d_call: .
cdr3_length: 13
v_call: TRBV7-5
j_call: TRBJ1-1
cdr3_aa: CARSLARPQGAFF
cdr3_nt: TGTGCCAGAAGCTTAGCCCGCCCTCAGGGGGCTTTCTTT

clone_size: .
d_call: .
cdr3_length: 15
v_call: TRBV6-2/TRBV6-3
j_call: TRBJ2-4
cdr3_aa: CASNPGPLAKNIQYF
cdr3_nt: TGTGCCAGCAACCCAGGCCCTCTAGCCAAAAACATTCAGTACTTC

clone_size: .
d_call: TRBD1
cdr3_length: 14
v_call: TRBV28
j_call: TRBJ1-1
cdr3_aa: CASSSGQGNTEAFF
cdr3_nt: TGTGCCAGCAGCTCGGGACAGGGGAACACTGAAGCTTTCTTT

clone_size: .
d_call: TRBD2
cdr3_length: 15
v_call: TRBV7-2
j_call: TRBJ2-2
cdr3_aa: CASTVRAGVPGELFF
cdr3_nt: TGTGCCAGCACAGTCAGAGCGGGAGTTCCCGGGGAGCTGTTTTTT

clone_size: .
d_call: TRBD2
cdr3_length: 16
v_call: TRBV4-2
j_call: TRBJ2-7
cdr3_aa: CASSQVLAGGYYEQYF
cdr3_nt: TGTGCCAGCAGCCAGGTACTAGCGGGAGGCTACTACGAGCAGTACTTC

clone_size: .
d_call: .
cdr3_length: 13
v_call: TRBV9
j_call: TRBJ1-2
cdr3_aa: CASSSTSRGGYTF
cdr3_nt: TGTGCCAGCAGCTCCACAAGCCGGGGGGGCTACACCTTC

clone_size: .
d_call: .
cdr3_length: 15
v_call: TRBV7-2
j_call: TRBJ2-7
cdr3_aa: CASSITGPNSYEQYF
cdr3_nt: TGTGCCAGCAGCATAACGGGACCAAACTCCTACGAGCAGTACTTC

clone_size: .
d_call: .
cdr3_length: 14
v_call: TRBV6-5
j_call: TRBJ2-7
cdr3_aa: CASSYVAGTYEQYF
cdr3_nt: TGTGCCAGCAGTTACGTGGCCGGAACCTACGAGCAGTACTTC

clone_size: .
d_call: .
cdr3_length: 14
v_call: TRBV18
j_call: TRBJ2-3
cdr3_aa: CASSPHGDADTQYF
cdr3_nt: TGTGCCAGCTCACCACATGGGGACGCAGATACGCAGTATTTT

clone_size: .
d_call: TRBD2
cdr3_length: 18
v_call: TRBV7-9
j_call: TRBJ2-2
cdr3_aa: CASSSTSGSHPRSGELFF
cdr3_nt: TGTGCCAGCAGCTCGACTAGCGGGAGCCATCCTCGGAGCGGGGAGCTGTTTTTT

clone_size: .
d_call: .
cdr3_length: 14
v_call: TRBV2
j_call: TRBJ2-1
cdr3_aa: CASSARTLNNEQFF
cdr3_nt: TGTGCCAGCAGTGCGAGGACTCTAAACAATGAGCAGTTCTTC

clone_size: .
d_call: .
cdr3_length: 14
v_call: TRBV5-4
j_call: TRBJ2-7
cdr3_aa: CASSPQQENYEQYF
cdr3_nt: TGTGCCAGCAGCCCACAACAGGAGAACTACGAGCAGTACTTC

clone_size: .
d_call: .
cdr3_length: 13
v_call: TRBV6-5
j_call: TRBJ1-5
cdr3_aa: CASGWAGNQPQHF
cdr3_nt: TGTGCCAGCGGGTGGGCCGGTAATCAGCCCCAGCATTTT

clone_size: .
d_call: .
cdr3_length: 13
v_call: TRBV28
j_call: TRBJ1-1
cdr3_aa: CASSLRWRDEAFF
cdr3_nt: TGTGCCAGCAGTTTACGGTGGAGAGATGAAGCTTTCTTT

clone_size: .
d_call: .
cdr3_length: 16
v_call: TRBV4-1
j_call: TRBJ2-1
cdr3_aa: CASSPTVGHDDTEQFF
cdr3_nt: TGCGCCAGCAGCCCTACGGTGGGCCATGATGATACTGAGCAGTTCTTC

clone_size: few
d_call: .
cdr3_length: 15
v_call: TRBV4-1
j_call: TRBJ1-1
cdr3_aa: CASSPFGSKNTEAFF
cdr3_nt: TGCGCCAGCAGCCCCTTCGGCAGTAAGAACACTGAAGCTTTCTTT

clone_size: .
d_call: TRBD2
cdr3_length: 15
v_call: TRBV27
j_call: TRBJ2-1
cdr3_aa: CASSLLAGTYNEQFF
cdr3_nt: TGTGCCAGCAGTTTACTAGCGGGGACCTACAATGAGCAGTTCTTC

clone_size: .
d_call: TRBD1
cdr3_length: 13
v_call: TRBV7-9
j_call: TRBJ1-1
cdr3_aa: CASSLTGDTEAFF
cdr3_nt: TGTGCCAGCAGCTTGACAGGGGATACTGAAGCTTTCTTT

clone_size: once
d_call: .
cdr3_length: 14
v_call: TRBV18
j_call: TRBJ1-2
cdr3_aa: CASSPGQLNNGYTF
cdr3_nt: TGTGCCAGCTCACCCGGGCAGTTAAATAATGGCTACACCTTC